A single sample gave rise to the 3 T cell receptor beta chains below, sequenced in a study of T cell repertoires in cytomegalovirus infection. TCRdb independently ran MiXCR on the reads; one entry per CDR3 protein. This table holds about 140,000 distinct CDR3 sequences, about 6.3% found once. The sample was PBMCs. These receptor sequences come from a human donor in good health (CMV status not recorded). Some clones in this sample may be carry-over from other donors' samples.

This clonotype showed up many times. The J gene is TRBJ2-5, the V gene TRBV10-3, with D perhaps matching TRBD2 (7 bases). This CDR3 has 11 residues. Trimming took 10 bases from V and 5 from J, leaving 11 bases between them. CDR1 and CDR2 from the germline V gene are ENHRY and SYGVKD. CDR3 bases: TGTGCCACCAGGGGAGGGGAGACCCAGTACTTC. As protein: CATRGGETQYF.

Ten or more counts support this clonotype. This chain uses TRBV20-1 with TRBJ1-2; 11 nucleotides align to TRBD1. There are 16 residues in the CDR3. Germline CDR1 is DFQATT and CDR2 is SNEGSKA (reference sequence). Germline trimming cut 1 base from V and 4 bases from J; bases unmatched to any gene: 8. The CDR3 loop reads CSARATDRGPSYGYTF. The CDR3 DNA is TGCAGTGCTAGAGCTACGGACAGGGGGCCTAGCTATGGCTACACCTTC.

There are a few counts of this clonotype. The CDR3: CASSPREDTQYF. The CDR3 region has the DNA TGTGCCAGCAGCCCCCGAGAAGATACGCAGTATTTT. This sequence joins TRBV7-2 and TRBJ2-3; D unresolved. The CDR3 loop spans 12 amino acids. Deletions cut 5 bases from V and 5 bases from J, with 8 bases between. The germline V gene encodes CDR1 SGHTA and CDR2 FQGNSA.